This T cell receptor beta chain came from a study of cytomegalovirus exposure and HLA in healthy donors (dated by TCRdb to 2016 to 2017). With respect to the entire study: An earlier analysis of roughly 630 of the donors reported approximately 300 Gb of sequence data and roughly 100 million unique TCR beta sequences from about 180 million T cells. Rather than using new phenotypic data, the later analysis identified candidate immune exposures from TCR beta sequences and from how often those sequences occurred across donors. Donor age, sex, ethnicity and CMV serostatus were compiled alongside the repertoire data. An earlier analysis of roughly 580 of the donors used high-throughput TCR beta sequencing to judge whether each TCR beta V gene segment behaved as functional or pseudogenic. The study aimed to test whether cataloging public T cell receptors could reveal signatures of past pathogen exposure. A separate validation cohort of over 95 different subjects was used in addition to the 666-subject first cohort. To predict cytomegalovirus infection status, the study combined high-throughput TCR immunosequencing, statistical association of individual TCRs with disease status, and machine learning. To study patterns of TCR occurrence, a later analysis re-analyzed previously published TCR beta repertoires from just over 650 donors and added high-resolution HLA genotyping. Every discovery cohort repertoire had been produced on one sequencing platform. HLA typing covered class I and class II loci at four-digit resolution. Roughly 5 DR-DQ haplotypes were handled as single units for association and clustering because linkage in the cohort was strong. A later genetic analysis used genome-wide SNP genotypes for 398 of the 666 donors, treating that subset as a discovery cohort. The study used immunosequencing to profile the T cell repertoires of 600 to 850 subjects and linked those repertoires to cytomegalovirus serostatus. Across 398 genotyped donors of the cohort, an average of about 200,000 unique TCR beta nucleotide sequences per donor were sequenced, and 15% to 20% of those sequences were non-productive. Among the roughly 400 genotyped donors, around 81% belonged to the genetic ancestry cluster associated with self-reported Caucasian donors. An early release that covered about 640 HLA-typed donors contained about 290 gigabases of sequencing data and 75 million to 100 million unique TCR sequences. The number of donors typed differed by locus, with roughly 620-630 for A, B, C, DRB1 and DQB1, approximately 500 for DQA1, 600 to 610 for DPA1, and around 430 for DPB1. The full study reports these points: A later genetic analysis reported fewer N-insertions in productive TCRs among donors in an Asian-associated ancestry cluster than the roughly 620-donor mean. Because counts were too low, more than 15 rarely observed V segments, including chromosome 9 orphons, were excluded from the earlier analysis of some 540 of the donors. A later analysis found that HLA-associated TCR beta chains were more clonally expanded and had lower generation probabilities than equally common non-associated chains. The classifier was reported to diagnose cytomegalovirus status with high specificity and sensitivity in both the original and validation cohorts. A few of the identified cytomegalovirus-associated TCR beta chains were confirmed in vitro to be specific for cytomegalovirus antigens. Because HLA typing was unavailable for some donors at each locus, only the typed subset was used in association tests. Broadly in line with IMGT annotations, most TCR beta V segments showed up in productive rearrangements about 90% or about 30% of the time in an earlier analysis of 450 to 600 of the donors. It was suggested by the authors that the approach could potentially be generalized to other disease states and immunological phenotypes. A cluster of highly shared sequence variants was judged likely to represent a technical artifact of the sequencing pipeline. A later analysis associated around 16,000 TCR beta sequences with specific HLA alleles at a false discovery rate of 0.05. This cohort had only TCR beta chains sequenced, and the lack of alpha or paired-chain data limited which features could be detected. A further reported finding was that TCR beta sequences accurately predicted the HLA-A and HLA-B alleles for most subjects in the first cohort. Linkage disequilibrium might explain the correlated functional status among segregating V segments, but an unknown experimental factor could not be ruled out. Assigning TCR associations to individual alleles was difficult when HLA alleles, especially DR and DQ, strongly co-occurred. According to a later analysis, parvovirus B19, influenza, CMV and Epstein-Barr virus appeared linked to several top co-occurrence clusters. The presence/absence analyses assumed that sequencing depth was roughly uniform across donors, and that assumption may not be true. In the study, about 150 TCR beta chains were listed as associated with cytomegalovirus. Most TCR sequences were seen in very few donors, while some public TCRs were found in many individuals. The only immune exposure information available for the cohort was CMV serostatus. Some IMGT-functional V segments, including TRBV6-2 and TRBV6-3, could not be told apart with the 87-base-pair reads, so those segments were excluded. Most CMV-associated TCR beta chains appeared to be HLA-restricted in a later analysis, and the HLA associations seemed to be driven largely by CMV exposure. In a later analysis, the rate of TCR association differed among HLA loci, with DRB1 alleles having the most associated TCRs and HLA-C alleles having the fewest. A later genetic analysis associated a missense DCLRE1C variant with V-gene and J-gene trimming of TCR beta chains, and an independent cohort replicated the association.

The cohort comprised 710 or so healthy bone marrow donors. At the time of sampling, every cohort member was nominally healthy, though immune exposures that went unrecorded were likely present. The donor tested CMV seronegative, placing the donor among the 350 or so seronegative members of the cohort. Each donor provided a peripheral blood sample, and peripheral blood mononuclear cells were used for TCR beta sequencing. Genomic DNA extraction from the blood cell samples was performed with the Qiagen DNeasy Blood Extraction Kit. The library was obtained by the immunoSEQ multiplex PCR assay. For the multiplex PCR, a mixture combining 60 forward primers for TCR Vbeta segments and 13 reverse primers for TCR Jbeta segments was used. The CDR3 region of rearranged TCR beta genes was amplified from genomic DNA with a multiplex PCR assay. On the Illumina HiSeq System, the amplified TCR beta libraries were sequenced as 87-base-pair reads. On the study's bioinformatics: A later analysis tallied some 79 million unique TCR beta chains across the 650 to 750 repertoires, and 10 million to 11 million of those chains were shared by two or more donors. Raw reads were error-corrected and collapsed into unique sequences with a nearest-neighbor algorithm that merged closely related sequences to remove PCR and sequencing errors. Alignment of CDR3 sequences to IMGT reference sequences was used to assign V, D and J gene segments. For a sequence to be retained, a match of at least six nucleotides was required to both a V gene segment and a J gene segment. A rearrangement counted as productive if the CDR3 had no stop codons and remained in frame with V and J, and every other rearrangement counted as non-productive. Following IMGT convention, CDR3 was defined as the stretch from the second conserved V-encoded cysteine to the conserved J-encoded phenylalanine. The earlier analysis of about 500 of the donors excluded sequences that lacked an unambiguous match to a single V gene segment. An earlier analysis of fewer than 750 of the donors called V segments functional above 56.7% productive rearrangements and segregating when the between-donor standard deviation exceeded 5%. A statistical classification framework was developed to diagnose cytomegalovirus status using the catalog of TCR beta chain sequences. In a later analysis, TCR nucleotide sequences were compared against IMGT/GENE-DB human TR gene sequences so that V and J genes could be assigned. Using the TCRdist pipeline, a later analysis assigned CDR3 sequences along with most-parsimonious VDJ recombination scenarios. In a later analysis, each TCR beta chain was defined by its CDR3 amino acid sequence together with its V-gene family, and reads lacking a unique V-gene family were excluded. A later analysis removed 550 to 650 highly shared, low-generation-probability nucleotide sequences to deal with suspected cross-contamination and a sequencing artifact. For each public chain, a later analysis derived a clonal expansion index from normalized ranks of inferred template counts within each repertoire. Generation probabilities in a later analysis came from a VDJ recombination model fitted to out-of-frame rearrangements, and those results were checked against IGoR. Hypergeometric tests were used in a later analysis to score TCR-TCR, TCR-HLA and TCR-CMV co-occurrence, with a repertoire-size bias correction applied to the TCR pairs. A later analysis estimated false discovery rates by permuting HLA or CMV assignments 20 times. In a later analysis, co-occurring TCRs were grouped using DBSCAN, with TCRdist sequence similarity added in when clustering inside HLA-allele-positive subsets. Co-occurrence clustering excluded repertoires with fewer than 30,000 or more than 120,000 public chains, plus five with anomalous nucleotide sharing. Drawn from immuneACCESS, this table holds only the in-frame rearrangements with V and J called that TCRdb kept. Clones are partly lost; checked studies trace under half to an unresolved V gene and leave the rest unexplained. That table is the source of V, J and clone size, and D and trimming were worked out from the DNA. This sample comprises 75,000 to 90,000 clones, over 65% of them detected only once. The ten largest make up around 3.4% of the sample.

Comments on this clone: Its antigen specificity is not known. No much larger clonotype is one base removed from it; base qualities were not supplied.

Taken from cysteine to phenylalanine, the CDR3 has 17 residues. Only the CDR3 part of the read is kept: 51 bases, read in frame from the first base. The germline V gene encodes CDR1 GTSNPN and CDR2 SVGIG (reference sequence). The germline ends are 21 bases apart after V is trimmed by 3 bases and J by 3 bases. Sequencing used PBMCs. The V and J segments used are TRBV30 and TRBJ1-3; a weak D assignment points to TRBD1 (5 bases agree). This clonotype was sampled from a man aged 45 to 65 in good health and CMV-seronegative. The CDR3 here reads CAWRPLGEGLSGNTIYF. At the DNA level, the sequence is TGTGCCTGGAGGCCCCTTGGGGAGGGACTCAGTGGAAACACCATATATTTT.